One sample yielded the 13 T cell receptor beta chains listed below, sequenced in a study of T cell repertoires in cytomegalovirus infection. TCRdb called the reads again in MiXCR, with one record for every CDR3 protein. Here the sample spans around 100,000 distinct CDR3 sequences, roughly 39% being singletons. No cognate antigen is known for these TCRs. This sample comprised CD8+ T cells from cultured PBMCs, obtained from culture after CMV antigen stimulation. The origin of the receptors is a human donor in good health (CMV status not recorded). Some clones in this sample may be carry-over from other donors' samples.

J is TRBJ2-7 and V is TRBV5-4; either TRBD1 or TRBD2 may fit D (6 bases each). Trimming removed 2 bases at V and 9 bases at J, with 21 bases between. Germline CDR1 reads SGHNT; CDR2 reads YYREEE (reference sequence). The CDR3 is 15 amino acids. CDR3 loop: CASSLRGASSLVQYF. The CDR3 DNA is TGTGCCAGCAGCTTAAGGGGGGCTTCTTCCTTGGTGCAGTACTTC.

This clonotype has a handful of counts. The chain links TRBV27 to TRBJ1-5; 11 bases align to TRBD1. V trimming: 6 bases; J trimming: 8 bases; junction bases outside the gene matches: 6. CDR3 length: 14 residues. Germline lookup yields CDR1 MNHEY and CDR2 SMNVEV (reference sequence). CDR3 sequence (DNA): TGTGCCAGCAGGCGGACAGGGGGCGTAGAGCCCCAGCATTTT. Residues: CASRRTGGVEPQHF.

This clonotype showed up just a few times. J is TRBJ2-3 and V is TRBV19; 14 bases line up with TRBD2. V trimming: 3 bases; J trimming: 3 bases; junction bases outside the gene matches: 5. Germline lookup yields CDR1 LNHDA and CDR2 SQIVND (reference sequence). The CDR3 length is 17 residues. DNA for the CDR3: TGTGCCAGTAGTATCCCGGGACTAGCGGGGGCAACAGATACGCAGTATTTT. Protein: CASSIPGLAGATDTQYF.

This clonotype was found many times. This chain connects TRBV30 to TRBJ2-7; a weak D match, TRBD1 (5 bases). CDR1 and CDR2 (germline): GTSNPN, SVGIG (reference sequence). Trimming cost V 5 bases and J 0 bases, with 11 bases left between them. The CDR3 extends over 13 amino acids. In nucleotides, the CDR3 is TGTGCCTGGGAAACAGGTAGCTCCTACGAGCAGTACTTC. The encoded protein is CAWETGSSYEQYF. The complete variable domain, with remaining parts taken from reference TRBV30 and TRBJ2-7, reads SQTIHQWPATLVQPVGSPLSLECTVEGTSNPNLYWYRQAAGRGLQLLFYSVGIGQISSEVPQNLSASRPQDRQFILSSKKLLLSDSGFYLCAWETGSSYEQYFGPGTRLTVT.

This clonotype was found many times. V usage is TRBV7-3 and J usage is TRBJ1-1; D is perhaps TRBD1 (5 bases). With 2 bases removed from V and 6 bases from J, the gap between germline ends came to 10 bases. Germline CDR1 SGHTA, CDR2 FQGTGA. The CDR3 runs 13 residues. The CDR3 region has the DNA TGTGCCAGCAGCTTACTAACGGGGGCTGAAGCTTTCTTT. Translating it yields CASSLLTGAEAFF.

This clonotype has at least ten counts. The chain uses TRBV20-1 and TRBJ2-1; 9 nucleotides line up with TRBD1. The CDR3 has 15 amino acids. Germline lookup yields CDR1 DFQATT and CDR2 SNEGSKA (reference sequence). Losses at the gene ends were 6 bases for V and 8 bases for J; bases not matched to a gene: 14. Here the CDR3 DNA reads TGCAGTGCCAATACCGACAGGGGGGTTTTCGATGAGCAGTTCTTC. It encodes CSANTDRGVFDEQFF.

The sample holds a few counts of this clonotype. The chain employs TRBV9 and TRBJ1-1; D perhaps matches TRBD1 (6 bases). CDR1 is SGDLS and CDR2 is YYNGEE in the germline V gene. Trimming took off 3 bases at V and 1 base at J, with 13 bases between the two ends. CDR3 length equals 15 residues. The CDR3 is CASSASGDPNTEAFF. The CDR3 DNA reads TGTGCCAGCAGCGCTTCAGGGGATCCGAACACTGAAGCTTTCTTT.

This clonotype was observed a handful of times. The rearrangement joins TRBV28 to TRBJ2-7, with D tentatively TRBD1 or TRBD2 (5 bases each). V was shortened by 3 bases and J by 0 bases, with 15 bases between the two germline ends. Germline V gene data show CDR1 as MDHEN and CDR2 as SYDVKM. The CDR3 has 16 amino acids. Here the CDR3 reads CASSFHRGDGSYEQYF. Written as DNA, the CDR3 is TGTGCCAGCAGTTTCCACCGTGGGGACGGCTCCTACGAGCAGTACTTC.

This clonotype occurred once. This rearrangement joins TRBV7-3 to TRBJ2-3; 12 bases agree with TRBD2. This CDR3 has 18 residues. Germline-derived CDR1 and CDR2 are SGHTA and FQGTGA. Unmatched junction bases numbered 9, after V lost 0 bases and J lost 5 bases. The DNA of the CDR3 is TGTGCCAGCAGCTTAACGGGTCTAGCGGGGGGGGTTCGAGATACGCAGTATTTT. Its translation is CASSLTGLAGGVRDTQYF. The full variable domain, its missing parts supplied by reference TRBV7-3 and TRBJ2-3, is GAGVSQTPSNKVTEKGKYVELRCDPISGHTALYWYRQSLGQGPEFLIYFQGTGAADDSGLPNDRFFAVRPEGSVSTLKIQRTERGDSAVYLCASSLTGLAGGVRDTQYFGPGTRLTVL.

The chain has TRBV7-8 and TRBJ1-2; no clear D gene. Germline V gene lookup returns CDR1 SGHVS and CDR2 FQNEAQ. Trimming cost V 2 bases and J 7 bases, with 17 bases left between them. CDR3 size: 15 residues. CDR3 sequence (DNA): TGTGCCAGCAGCTTACTCCACGGTGGCCAAGGTGGCTACACCTTC. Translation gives CASSLLHGGQGGYTF. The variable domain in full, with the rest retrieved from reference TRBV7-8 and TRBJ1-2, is GAGVSQSPRYKVAKRGQDVALRCDPISGHVSLFWYQQALGQGPEFLTYFQNEAQLDKSGLPSDRFFAERPEGSVSTLKIQRTQQEDSAVYLCASSLLHGGQGGYTFGSGTRLTVV.

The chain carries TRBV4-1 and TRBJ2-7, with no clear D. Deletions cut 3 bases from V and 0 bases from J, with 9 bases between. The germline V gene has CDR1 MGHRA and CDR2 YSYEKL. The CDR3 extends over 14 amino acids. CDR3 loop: CASSQTLSSYEQYF. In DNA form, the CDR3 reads TGCGCCAGCAGCCAGACTCTGAGCTCCTACGAGCAGTACTTC.

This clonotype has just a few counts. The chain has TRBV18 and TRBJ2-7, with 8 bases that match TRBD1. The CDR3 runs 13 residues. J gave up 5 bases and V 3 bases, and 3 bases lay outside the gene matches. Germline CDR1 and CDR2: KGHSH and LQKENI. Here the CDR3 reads CASSPGQGNEQYF. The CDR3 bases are TGTGCCAGCTCACCTGGACAGGGAAACGAGCAGTACTTC.

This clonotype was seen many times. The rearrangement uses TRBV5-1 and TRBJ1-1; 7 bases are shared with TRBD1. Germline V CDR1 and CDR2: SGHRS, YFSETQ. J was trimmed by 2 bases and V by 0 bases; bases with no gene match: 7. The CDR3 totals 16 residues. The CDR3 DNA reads TGCGCCAGCAGCTTGGCCGGGACAGCGCTTAACACTGAAGCTTTCTTT. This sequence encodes CASSLAGTALNTEAFF.